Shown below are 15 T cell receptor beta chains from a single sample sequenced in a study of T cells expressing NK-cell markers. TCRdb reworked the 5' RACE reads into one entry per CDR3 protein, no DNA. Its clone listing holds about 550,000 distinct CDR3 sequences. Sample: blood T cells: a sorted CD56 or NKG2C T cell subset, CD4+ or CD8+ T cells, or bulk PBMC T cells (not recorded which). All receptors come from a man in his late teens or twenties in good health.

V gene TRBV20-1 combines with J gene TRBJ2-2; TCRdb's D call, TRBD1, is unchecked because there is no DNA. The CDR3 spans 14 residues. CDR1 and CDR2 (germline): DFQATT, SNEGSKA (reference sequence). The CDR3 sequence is CSALGRGHTGELFF.

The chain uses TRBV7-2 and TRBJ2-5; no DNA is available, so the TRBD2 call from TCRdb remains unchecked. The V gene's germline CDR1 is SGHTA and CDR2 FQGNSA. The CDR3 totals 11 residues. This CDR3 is CASSLPGSQYF.

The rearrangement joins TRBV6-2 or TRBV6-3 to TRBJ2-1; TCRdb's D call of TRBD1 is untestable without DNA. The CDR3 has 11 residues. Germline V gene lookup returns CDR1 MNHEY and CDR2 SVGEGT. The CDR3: CASTQDREQFF.

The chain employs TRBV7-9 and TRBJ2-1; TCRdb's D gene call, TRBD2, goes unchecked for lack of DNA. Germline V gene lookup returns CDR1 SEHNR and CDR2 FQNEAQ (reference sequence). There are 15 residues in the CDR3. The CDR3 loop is CASSSRAGGSDEQFF.

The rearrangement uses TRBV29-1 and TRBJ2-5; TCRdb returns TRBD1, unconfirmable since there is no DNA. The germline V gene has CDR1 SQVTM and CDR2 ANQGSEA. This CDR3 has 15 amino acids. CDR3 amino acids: CSVDGTLSDQETQYF.

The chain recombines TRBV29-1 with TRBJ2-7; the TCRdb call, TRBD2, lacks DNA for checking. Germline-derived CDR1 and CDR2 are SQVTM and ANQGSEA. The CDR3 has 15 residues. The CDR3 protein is CSAAGGLAGGYEQYF.

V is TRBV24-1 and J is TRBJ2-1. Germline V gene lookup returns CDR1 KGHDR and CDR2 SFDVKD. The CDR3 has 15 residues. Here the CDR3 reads CATSDTRIPPNEQFF.

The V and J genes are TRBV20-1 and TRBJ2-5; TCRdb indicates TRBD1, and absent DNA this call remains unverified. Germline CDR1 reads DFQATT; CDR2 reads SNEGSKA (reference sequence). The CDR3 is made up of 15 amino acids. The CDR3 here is CSARAPRGRGETQYF.

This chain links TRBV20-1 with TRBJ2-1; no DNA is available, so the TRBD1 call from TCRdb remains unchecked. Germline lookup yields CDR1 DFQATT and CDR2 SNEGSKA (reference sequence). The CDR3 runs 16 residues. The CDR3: CSARDSSGGAYNEQFF.

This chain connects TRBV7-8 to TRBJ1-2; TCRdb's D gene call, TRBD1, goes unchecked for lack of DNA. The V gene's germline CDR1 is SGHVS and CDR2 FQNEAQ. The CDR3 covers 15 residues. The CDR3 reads CASSLMSATAYGYTF.

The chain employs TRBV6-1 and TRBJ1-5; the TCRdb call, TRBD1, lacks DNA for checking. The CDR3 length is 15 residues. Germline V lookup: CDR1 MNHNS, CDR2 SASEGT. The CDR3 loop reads CASRIGGGSNQPQHF.

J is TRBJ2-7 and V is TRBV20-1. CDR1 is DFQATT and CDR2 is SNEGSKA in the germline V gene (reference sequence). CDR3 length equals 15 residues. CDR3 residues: CSARDQGRGSYEQYF.

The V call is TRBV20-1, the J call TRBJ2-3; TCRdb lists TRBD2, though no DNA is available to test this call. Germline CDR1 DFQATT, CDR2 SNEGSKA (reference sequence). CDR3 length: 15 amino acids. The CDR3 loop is CSASRAQLLTDTQYF.

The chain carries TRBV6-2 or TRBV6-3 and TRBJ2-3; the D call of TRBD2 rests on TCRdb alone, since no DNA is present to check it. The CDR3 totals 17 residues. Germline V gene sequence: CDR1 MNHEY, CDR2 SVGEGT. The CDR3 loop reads CASSYSSGRLQTDTQYF.

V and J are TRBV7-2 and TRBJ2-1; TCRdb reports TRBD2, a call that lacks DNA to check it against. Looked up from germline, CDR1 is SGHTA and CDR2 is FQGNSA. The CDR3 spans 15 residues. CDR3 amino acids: CASTLSGGVNNEQFF. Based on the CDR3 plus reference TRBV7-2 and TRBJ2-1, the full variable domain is GAGVSQSPSNKVTEKGKDVELRCDPISGHTALYWYRQSLGQGLEFLIYFQGNSAPDKSGLPSDRFSAERTGGSVSTLTIQRTQQEDSAVYLCASTLSGGVNNEQFFGPGTRLTVL.